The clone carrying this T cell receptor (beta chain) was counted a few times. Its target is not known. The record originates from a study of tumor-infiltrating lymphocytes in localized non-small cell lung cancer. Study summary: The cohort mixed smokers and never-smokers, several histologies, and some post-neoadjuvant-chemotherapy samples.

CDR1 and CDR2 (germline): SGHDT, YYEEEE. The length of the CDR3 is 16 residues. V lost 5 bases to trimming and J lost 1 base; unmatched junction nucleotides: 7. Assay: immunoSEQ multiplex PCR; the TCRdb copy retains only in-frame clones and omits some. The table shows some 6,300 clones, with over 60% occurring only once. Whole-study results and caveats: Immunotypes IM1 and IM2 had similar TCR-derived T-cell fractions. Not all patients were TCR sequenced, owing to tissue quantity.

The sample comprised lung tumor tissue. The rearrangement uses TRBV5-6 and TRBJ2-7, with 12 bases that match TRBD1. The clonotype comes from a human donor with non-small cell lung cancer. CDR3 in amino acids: CASRLLGQGASYEQYF. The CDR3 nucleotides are TGTGCCAGCAGACTCCTGGGACAGGGGGCTTCCTACGAGCAGTACTTC.